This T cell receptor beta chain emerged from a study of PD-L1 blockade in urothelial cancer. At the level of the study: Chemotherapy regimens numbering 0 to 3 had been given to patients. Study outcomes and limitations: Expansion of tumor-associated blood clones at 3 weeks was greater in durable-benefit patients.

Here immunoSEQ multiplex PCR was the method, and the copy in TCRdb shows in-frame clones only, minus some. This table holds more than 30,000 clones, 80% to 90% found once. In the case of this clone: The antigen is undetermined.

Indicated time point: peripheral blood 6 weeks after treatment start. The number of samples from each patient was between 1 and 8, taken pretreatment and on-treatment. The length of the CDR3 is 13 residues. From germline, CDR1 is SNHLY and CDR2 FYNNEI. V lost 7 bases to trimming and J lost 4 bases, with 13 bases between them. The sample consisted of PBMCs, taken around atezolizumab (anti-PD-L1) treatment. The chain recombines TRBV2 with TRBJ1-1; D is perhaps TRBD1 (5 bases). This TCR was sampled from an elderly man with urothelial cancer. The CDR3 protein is CASIRDSSTEAFF. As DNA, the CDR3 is TGTGCCAGCATCAGGGACTCCTCCACTGAAGCTTTCTTT.